The rows below give T cell receptor beta chains drawn from one sample of a study of shared T cell receptors in the human thymus. Method: immunoSEQ multiplex PCR; TCRdb's copy keeps in-frame clones and lacks some. The sample has approximately 730,000 clones, approximately 83% seen once; the top ten hold 0.0095% to 0.013%. These data were likewise used in another study, on human thymus T cells.

Specimen: thymocytes. Receptors originate from a girl less than two years old with a congenital heart defect. Each CDR3 is given with its conserved first and last residue. D genes are given only for firm matches. Only part of the rows carry a size: once, few, many, or a class if the clone is expanded.

>.|TRBV6-5|TRBJ2-1|.
TGTGCCAGCAGTTGCGGGTTGGTATGCCGCTACAATGAGCAGTTCTTC
CASSCGLVCRYNEQFF
>TRBD1|TRBV5-1|TRBJ1-1|.
TGCGCCAGCAGCACTGGACAGGGGGCGCGGGGCACTGAAGCTTTCTTT
CASSTGQGARGTEAFF
>TRBD2|TRBV2|TRBJ2-7|.
TGTGCCAGCAATATAGCGGGGGCCAAGTACGAGCAGTACTTC
CASNIAGAKYEQYF
>.|TRBV28|TRBJ2-3|.
TGTGCCAGCAGCCTATGGGTTGGGCCGACACTCTTCACAGATACGCAGTATTTT
CASSLWVGPTLFTDTQYF
>.|TRBV6-6|TRBJ1-1|.
TGTGCCAGCAGCCCCAATACAGGGTCGTACACTGAAGCTTTCTTT
CASSPNTGSYTEAFF
>.|TRBV4-1|TRBJ1-1|.
TGCGCCAGCAGCCCGTCGTTATCGGGACAGAACACTGAAGCTTTCTTT
CASSPSLSGQNTEAFF
>.|TRBV28|TRBJ1-1|.
TGTGCCAGCAGGGGCCCCGGGGAAAAGGGGAGGTACACTGAAGCTTTCTTT
CASRGPGEKGRYTEAFF
>.|TRBV11-2|TRBJ2-4|.
TGTGCCAGCAGCTTCGGAGACATTCAGTACTTC
CASSFGDIQYF
>.|TRBV4-1|TRBJ2-7|.
TGCGCCAGCAGCCAAGTCCCCGCCAGGTTCTACGAGCAGTACTTC
CASSQVPARFYEQYF
>TRBD1|TRBV5-1|TRBJ1-4|few
TGCGCCAGCAGCAAACAGGGGGCGTCGGGTGAAAAACTGTTTTTT
CASSKQGASGEKLFF
>TRBD1|TRBV7-6|TRBJ1-1|.
TGTGCCAGCAGCTACGACAGGGGACAGAACACTGAAGCTTTCTTT
CASSYDRGQNTEAFF
>.|TRBV4-1|TRBJ2-5|.
TGCGCCAGCAGCCGCTGGCGGGGCTGGCAAGAGACCCAGTACTTC
CASSRWRGWQETQYF
>TRBD2|TRBV27|TRBJ2-1|.
TGTGCCAGCAGTCCTAAAGCGGGGGGCGACACAAATGAGCAGTTCTTC
CASSPKAGGDTNEQFF
>.|TRBV7-9|TRBJ1-1|.
TGTGCCAGCAGCTCAGGGATGAACACTGAAGCTTTCTTT
CASSSGMNTEAFF
>TRBD2|TRBV2|TRBJ2-1|.
TGTGCCAGCAGTGAAGGAGTGGTAGCGGGGGGGCCAAATGAGCAGTTCTTC
CASSEGVVAGGPNEQFF
>TRBD2|TRBV7-8|TRBJ2-5|.
TGTGCCAGCAGCCTCCGGACTAGTCGGTTGCCGCACCAAGAGACCCAGTACTTC
CASSLRTSRLPHQETQYF
>TRBD2|TRBV4-2|TRBJ2-3|.
TGTGCCAGCAGCCACCGACGACCTAGCGGGGGGCGCACAGATACGCAGTATTTT
CASSHRRPSGGRTDTQYF
>TRBD1|TRBV6-1|TRBJ1-3|few
TGTGCCAGCAGTGCGACAGGGAATCCCTCTGGAAACACCATATATTTT
CASSATGNPSGNTIYF
>TRBD2|TRBV4-1|TRBJ2-1|.
TGCGCCAGCAGCCAAGAGTCTAGCGGGGGGGACTATGAGCAGTTCTTC
CASSQESSGGDYEQFF
>TRBD1|TRBV5-1|TRBJ1-2|.
TGCGCCAGCAGCGCCCAGGGGGCGAATGGCTACACCTTC
CASSAQGANGYTF
>TRBD2|TRBV5-6|TRBJ2-1|.
TGTGCCAGCAGCTTTGTGGCCCTAGCGGGGGGGCCCTACAATGAGCAGTTCTTC
CASSFVALAGGPYNEQFF
>.|TRBV5-1|TRBJ2-7|few
TGCGCCAGCAGAGTACTCTGGGAATCAGGGGATGAGGGCTCCTACGAGCAGTACTTC
CASRVLWESGDEGSYEQYF
>TRBD1|TRBV29-1|TRBJ2-7|.
TGCAGCGTTTCCCAGGATTTGACAGGGACCGAGCAGTACTTC
CSVSQDLTGTEQYF